This T cell receptor (beta chain) was sequenced in a study of T cells of healthy individuals. TCRdb independently ran MiXCR on the 5' RACE reads; one entry per CDR3 protein. The sample holds about 57,000 distinct CDR3 sequences, around 15% seen once. This CDR3 spans 18 amino acids. V gave up 5 bases and J gave up 3 bases, with 23 bases separating them. Looked up from germline, CDR1 is SGHAT and CDR2 is FQNNGV. The genes are TRBV11-2 and TRBJ2-4; maybe TRBD2 (6 bases). The sequence derives from a human donor in good health. The CDR3 DNA reads as TGTGCCAGCAGCGCCCGGCGCGGGGAGGACGGGGACAAAAACATTCAGTACTTC. Protein sequence: CASSARRGEDGDKNIQYF.